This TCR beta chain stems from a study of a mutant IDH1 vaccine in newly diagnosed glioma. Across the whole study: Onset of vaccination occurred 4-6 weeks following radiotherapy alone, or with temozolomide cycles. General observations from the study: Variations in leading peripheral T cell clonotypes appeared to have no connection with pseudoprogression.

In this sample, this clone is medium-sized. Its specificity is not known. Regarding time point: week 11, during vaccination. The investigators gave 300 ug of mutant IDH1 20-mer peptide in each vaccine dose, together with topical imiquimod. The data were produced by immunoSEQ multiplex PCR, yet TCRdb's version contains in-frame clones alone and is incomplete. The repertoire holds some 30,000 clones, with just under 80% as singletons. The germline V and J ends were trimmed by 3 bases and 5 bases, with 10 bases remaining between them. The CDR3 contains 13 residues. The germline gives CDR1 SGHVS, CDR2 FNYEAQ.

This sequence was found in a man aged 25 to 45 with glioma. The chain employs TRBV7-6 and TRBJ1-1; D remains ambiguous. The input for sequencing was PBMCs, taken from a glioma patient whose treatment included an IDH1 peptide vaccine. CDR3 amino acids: CASSLRLGTEAFF. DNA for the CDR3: TGTGCCAGCAGCTTGAGACTTGGTACTGAAGCTTTCTTT.